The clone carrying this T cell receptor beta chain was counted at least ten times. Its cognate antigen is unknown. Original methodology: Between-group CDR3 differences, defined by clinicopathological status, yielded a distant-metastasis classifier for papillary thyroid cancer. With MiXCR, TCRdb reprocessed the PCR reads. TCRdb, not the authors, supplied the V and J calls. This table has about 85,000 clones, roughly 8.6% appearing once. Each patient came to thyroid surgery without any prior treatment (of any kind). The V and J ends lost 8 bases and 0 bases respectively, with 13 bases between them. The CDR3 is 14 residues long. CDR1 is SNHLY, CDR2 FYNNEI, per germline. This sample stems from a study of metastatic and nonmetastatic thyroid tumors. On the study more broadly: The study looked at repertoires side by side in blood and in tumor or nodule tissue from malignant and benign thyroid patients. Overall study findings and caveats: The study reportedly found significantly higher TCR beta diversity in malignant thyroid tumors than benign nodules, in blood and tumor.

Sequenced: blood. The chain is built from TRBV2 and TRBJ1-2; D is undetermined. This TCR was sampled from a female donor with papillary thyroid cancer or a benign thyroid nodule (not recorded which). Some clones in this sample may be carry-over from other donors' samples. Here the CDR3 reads CASLAAETNYGYTF. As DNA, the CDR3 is TGTGCCAGCCTGGCGGCAGAAACTAACTATGGCTACACCTTC.